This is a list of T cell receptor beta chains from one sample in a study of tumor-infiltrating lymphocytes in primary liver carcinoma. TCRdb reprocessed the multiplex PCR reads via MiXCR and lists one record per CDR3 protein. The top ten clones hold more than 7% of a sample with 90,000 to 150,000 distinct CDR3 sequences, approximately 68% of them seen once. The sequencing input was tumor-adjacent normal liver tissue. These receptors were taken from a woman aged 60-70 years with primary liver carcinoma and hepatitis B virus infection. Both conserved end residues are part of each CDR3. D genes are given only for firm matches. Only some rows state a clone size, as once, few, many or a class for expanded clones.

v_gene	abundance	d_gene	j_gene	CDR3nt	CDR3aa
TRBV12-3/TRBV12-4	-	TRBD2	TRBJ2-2	TGTGCCAGCAGTTTTCATGTGGGAGGGGCCACCGGGAAGCTGTTTTTT	CASSFHVGGATGKLFF
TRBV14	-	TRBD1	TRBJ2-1	TGTGCCAGGAGCCAAATGGACAGGGGGAGATCCTACAATGAGCAGTCCTTC	CARSQMDRGRSYNEQSF
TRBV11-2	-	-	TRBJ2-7	TGTGCCAGCAATCTCGGCGGGATCTTCTACAAGCAGTACTTC	CASNLGGIFYKQYF
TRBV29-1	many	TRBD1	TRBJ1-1	TGCAGCGTTGAGGGACAGGTCCCCCTGAACACTGAAGCTTTCTTT	CSVEGQVPLNTEAFF
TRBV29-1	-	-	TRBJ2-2	TGCGTGACCTACACTGGGGAGCTGTTTTTT	CVTYTGELFF
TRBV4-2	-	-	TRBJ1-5	TGTGCCAGCAGCCAAACTGAGATAGATACGCAGCATTTT	CASSQTEIDTQHF
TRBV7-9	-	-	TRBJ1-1	TGTGCCATCAGCCCCCAGACAGGCTCTAACTCTGAAGCTTTCTTT	CAISPQTGSNSEAFF
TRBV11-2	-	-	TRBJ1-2	TGTGCCAGCAGCTTAGATCCGATCAGGCCGCTGCGTTGTGGCTACACCTTC	CASSLDPIRPLRCGYTF
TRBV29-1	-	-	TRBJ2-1	-	CIVAGGINYNEHFF
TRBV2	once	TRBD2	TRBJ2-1	TGTGCCAGCAGGATAGCGGGAGAGGGTGATGAGCAGTTCTTC	CASRIAGEGDEQFF
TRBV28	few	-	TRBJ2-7	TGTGCCAGCAGTTTATCTTGGGGGACCCGGTCCTACGAGCAGTACTTC	CASSLSWGTRSYEQYF
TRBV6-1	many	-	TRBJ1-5	TGTGCCAGCAGTGAAGCGTGGGGGCCAAATCAGCCCCAGCATTTT	CASSEAWGPNQPQHF
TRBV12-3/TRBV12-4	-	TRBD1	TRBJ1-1	TGTGCCAGCAGTCGACAGGGGGCCCTCCTTACGAACACTGTAGCTTTCTTT	CASSRQGALLTNTVAFF
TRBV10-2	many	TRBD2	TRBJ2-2	TGCGCCAGCAAGTCGCTAGCGGAGAGTACCGGGGAGCTGTTTTTT	CASKSLAESTGELFF
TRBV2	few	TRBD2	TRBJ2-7	TGTGCCAGCAGTGCGGCAGCGGGGGCAGCCCACGCCTACGAGCAGTACTTC	CASSAAAGAAHAYEQYF
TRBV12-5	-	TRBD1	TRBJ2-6	TGTGCTAGTGCCCGGGTCACAGGGGGACGAAACGATGGGGCCAACGTCCTGACTTTC	CASARVTGGRNDGANVLTF
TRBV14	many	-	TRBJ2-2	TGTGCCAGCAGCCAAGTCCACACCGGGGAGCTGTTTTTT	CASSQVHTGELFF
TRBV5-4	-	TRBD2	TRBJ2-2	TGTGCCAGCAGCATCGTGACTAGCGGGAACACTGGGGAGCTGTTTTTC	CASSIVTSGNTGELFF
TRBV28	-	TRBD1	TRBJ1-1	TGTGCCAGCAGTTGGGGACAGGCTAACACTGAAGCTTCCTTT	CASSWGQANTEASF
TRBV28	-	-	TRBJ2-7	TGTGTCAGCACTCCCCACCTCTACGAGCAGTACTTC	CVSTPHLYEQYF
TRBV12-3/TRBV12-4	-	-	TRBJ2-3	TGTGCCGGTAGTTTTTCCCGAGATACGCAGTATTTT	CAGSFSRDTQYF
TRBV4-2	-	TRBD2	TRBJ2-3	TGTGCCAGCAGCCGGGAGCTAGCGGGAGGGCCCGGGCGACCTGATACGCAGTATTTT	CASSRELAGGPGRPDTQYF
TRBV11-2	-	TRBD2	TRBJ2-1	TGTGCCTGCTACTTAGCTTTCGGGACTAGCGGGGTCTACAATGAGCAGTTCTTC	CACYLAFGTSGVYNEQFF
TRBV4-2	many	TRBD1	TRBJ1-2	TGTGCCAGCAGCCAAGATCTTACAGGGGGCTTTTATGGCTACACCTTC	CASSQDLTGGFYGYTF
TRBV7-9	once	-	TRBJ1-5	TGTGCCAGCAGCTGGGGGACGGAACTCGATCGGCCCCAGCATTTT	CASSWGTELDRPQHF
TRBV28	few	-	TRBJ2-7	TGTGCCAACAGTTTAAGTCCAATGAGCTCCTACGAGCAGTACTTC	CANSLSPMSSYEQYF